This T cell receptor beta chain was sequenced in a study of T cells in Graves' hyperthyroidism and ophthalmopathy. Hyperthyroidism was newly diagnosed in patients aged 18 to 65 (duration under 2 months). Predating any ophthalmopathy symptoms, the blood sample was taken at first hyperthyroidism diagnosis. Study-wide results and limits: The blood repertoire included most of the expanded thyroid clonotypes above 0.001. Separation of ophthalmopathy from stable hyperthyroidism was achieved by a 13 V-J model.

V shed 1 base and J shed 0 bases, with 17 bases lying between them. CDR3 length: 17 residues. The germline V gene has CDR1 SGHRS and CDR2 YFSETQ. The table lists this clonotype with a few counts. Its antigen is as yet unknown. Amplified TCR beta CDR3 regions came from RNA transcripts. The primer set for the first-round RT-PCR of the TCR CDR3 was HTBI. Via MiXCR, TCRdb re-called the multiplex PCR reads, giving one row per CDR3 protein. The sample holds a few hundred thousand distinct CDR3 sequences; approximately 14% are singletons and the top ten take approximately 30%. Sequenced sample: blood. The chain carries TRBV5-1 and TRBJ2-7, with D perhaps matching TRBD2 (6 bases). The sequence was obtained from a woman under 30 with Graves' hyperthyroidism that later progressed to Graves' ophthalmopathy. The CDR3 spells CASSLLPSGPTSYEQYF. CDR3 coding DNA: TGCGCCAGCAGCTTGCTCCCGAGCGGGCCTACCTCCTACGAGCAGTACTTC.